This TCR beta chain was sequenced in a study of T cells after yellow fever vaccination. This clonotype was recorded many times. Its antigen is undetermined. The V end was cut by 8 bases, the J end by 2 bases, with 18 bases between. This CDR3 contains 15 residues. Germline CDR1 and CDR2: SGHVS and FQNEAQ. Making TCR cDNA involved 5'RACE template switching, which added UMIs and a universal primer site. TCRdb re-called the 5' RACE reads through MiXCR, storing one row per CDR3 protein. The sample has under 150,000 distinct CDR3 sequences, about 7.7% seen once. General study points: Though it reached lower strength, the secondary response hit its peak faster, day 5 versus 15. FACS-sorted repertoires could harbor abundant contaminating bulk-population clonotypes. There was a small share of clonotypes that showed up in both the CD4 and CD8 compartments.

The rearrangement uses TRBV7-8 and TRBJ2-5, with unresolved D. The specimen comprised CD4+ T cells sorted from PBMCs, sampled 5 days after the yellow fever booster vaccination. The source of this sequence is a man aged 30-40 years who received the YFV17D yellow fever vaccine. CDR3 amino acids: CASADAVGPQETQYF. The CDR3 nucleotides are TGTGCCAGCGCCGACGCGGTTGGACCTCAAGAGACCCAGTACTTC.